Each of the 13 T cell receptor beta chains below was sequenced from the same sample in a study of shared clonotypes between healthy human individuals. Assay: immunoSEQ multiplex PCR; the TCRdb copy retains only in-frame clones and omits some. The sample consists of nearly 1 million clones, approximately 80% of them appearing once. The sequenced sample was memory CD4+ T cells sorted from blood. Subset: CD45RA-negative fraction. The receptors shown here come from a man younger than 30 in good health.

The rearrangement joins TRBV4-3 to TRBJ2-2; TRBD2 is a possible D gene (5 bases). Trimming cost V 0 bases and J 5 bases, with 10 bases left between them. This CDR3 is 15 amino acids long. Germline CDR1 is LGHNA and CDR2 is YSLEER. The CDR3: CASSQDGLKTGELFF. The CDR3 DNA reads TGCGCCAGCAGCCAAGACGGACTGAAAACCGGGGAGCTGTTTTTT.

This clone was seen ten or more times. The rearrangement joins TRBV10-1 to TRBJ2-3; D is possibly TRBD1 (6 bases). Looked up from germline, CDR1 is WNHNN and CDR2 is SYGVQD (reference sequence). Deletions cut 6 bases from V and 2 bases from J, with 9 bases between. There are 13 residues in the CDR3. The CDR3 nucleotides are TGCGCCAGCAGCAGGGGAATCACAGATACGCAGTATTTT. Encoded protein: CASSRGITDTQYF.

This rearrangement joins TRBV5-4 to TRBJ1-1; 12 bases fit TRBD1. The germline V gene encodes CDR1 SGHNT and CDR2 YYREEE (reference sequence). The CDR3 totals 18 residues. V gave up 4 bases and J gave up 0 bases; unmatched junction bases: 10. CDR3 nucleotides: TGTGCCAGCAGCCGGCAGGGGGACAGGGGGCGCATGAACACTGAAGCTTTCTTT. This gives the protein CASSRQGDRGRMNTEAFF.

CDR3 protein: CASSIDTNGYTF. The DNA for the CDR3 is TGTGCCAGCAGCATAGACACCAATGGCTACACCTTC. V is TRBV4-2 and J is TRBJ1-2; D call uncertain. The CDR3 runs 12 residues. Trimming removed 5 bases from V and 6 bases from J, with 10 bases in between. Germline CDR1 reads LGHNA; CDR2 reads YNFKEQ.

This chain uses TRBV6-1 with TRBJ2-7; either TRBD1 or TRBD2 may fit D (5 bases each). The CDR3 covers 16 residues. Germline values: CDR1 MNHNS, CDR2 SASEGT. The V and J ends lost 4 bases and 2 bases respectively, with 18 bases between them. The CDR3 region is CASSAPLGTPTYEQYF. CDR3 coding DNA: TGTGCCAGCAGTGCGCCGCTCGGGACGCCTACCTACGAGCAGTACTTC.

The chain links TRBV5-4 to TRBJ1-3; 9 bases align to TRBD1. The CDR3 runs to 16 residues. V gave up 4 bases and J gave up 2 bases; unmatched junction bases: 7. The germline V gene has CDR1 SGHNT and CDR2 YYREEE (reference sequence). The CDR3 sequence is CASSIGTGRTGNTIYF. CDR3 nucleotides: TGTGCCAGCAGCATCGGGACAGGGCGAACTGGAAACACCATATATTTT. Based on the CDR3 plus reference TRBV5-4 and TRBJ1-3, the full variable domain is ETGVTQSPTHLIKTRGQQVTLRCSSQSGHNTVSWYQQALGQGPQFIFQYYREEENGRGNFPPRFSGLQFPNYSSELNVNALELDDSALYLCASSIGTGRTGNTIYFGEGSWLTVV.

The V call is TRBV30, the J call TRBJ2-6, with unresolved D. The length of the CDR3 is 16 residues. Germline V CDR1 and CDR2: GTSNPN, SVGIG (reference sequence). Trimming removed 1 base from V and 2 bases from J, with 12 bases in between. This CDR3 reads CAWSGGPGPGANVLTF. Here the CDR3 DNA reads TGTGCCTGGAGTGGAGGACCTGGCCCTGGGGCCAACGTCCTGACTTTC.

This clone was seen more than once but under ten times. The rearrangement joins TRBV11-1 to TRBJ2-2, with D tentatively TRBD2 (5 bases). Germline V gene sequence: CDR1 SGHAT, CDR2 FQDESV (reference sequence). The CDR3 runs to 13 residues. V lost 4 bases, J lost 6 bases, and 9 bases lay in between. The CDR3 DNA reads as TGTGCCAGCAGCTCGGACTTCGCCGGGGAGCTGTTTTTT. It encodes CASSSDFAGELFF.

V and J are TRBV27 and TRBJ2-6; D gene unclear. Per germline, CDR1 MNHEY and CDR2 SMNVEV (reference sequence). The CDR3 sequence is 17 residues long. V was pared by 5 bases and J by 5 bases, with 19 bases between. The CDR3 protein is CASSIAALQSRANVLTF. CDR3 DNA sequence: TGTGCCAGCAGTATCGCCGCGCTACAAAGTCGGGCCAACGTCCTGACTTTC.

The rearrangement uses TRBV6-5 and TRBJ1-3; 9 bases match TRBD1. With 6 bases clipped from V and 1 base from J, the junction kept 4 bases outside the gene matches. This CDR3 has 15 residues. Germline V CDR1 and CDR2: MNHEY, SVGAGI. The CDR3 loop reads CASRGGQGSGNTIYF. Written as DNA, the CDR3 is TGTGCCAGCAGGGGGGGACAGGGATCTGGAAACACCATATATTTT.

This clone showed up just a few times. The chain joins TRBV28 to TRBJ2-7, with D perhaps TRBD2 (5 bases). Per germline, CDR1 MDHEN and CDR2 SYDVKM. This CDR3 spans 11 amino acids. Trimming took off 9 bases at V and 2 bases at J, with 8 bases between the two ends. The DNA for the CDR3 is TGTGCCAGGGACGGGACCTACGAGCAGTACTTC. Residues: CARDGTYEQYF.

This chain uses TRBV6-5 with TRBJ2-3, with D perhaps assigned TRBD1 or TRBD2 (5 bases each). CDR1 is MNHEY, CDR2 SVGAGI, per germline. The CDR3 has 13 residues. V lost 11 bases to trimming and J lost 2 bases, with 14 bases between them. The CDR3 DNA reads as TGTGCCTCCTCGAGGGGTTACACAGATACGCAGTATTTT. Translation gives CASSRGYTDTQYF.

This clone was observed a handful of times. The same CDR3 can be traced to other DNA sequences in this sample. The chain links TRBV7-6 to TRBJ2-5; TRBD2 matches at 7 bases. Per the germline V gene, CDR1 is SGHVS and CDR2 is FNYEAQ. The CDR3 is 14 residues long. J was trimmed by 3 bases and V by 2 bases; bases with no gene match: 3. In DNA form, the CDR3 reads TGTGCCAGCAGCTTACGCGGGGGAGAAGAGACCCAGTACTTC. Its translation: CASSLRGGEETQYF.